Following are 23 T cell receptor beta chains from one sample sequenced in a study of Graves' ophthalmopathy and Graves' hyperthyroidism. RNA transcripts served as template for amplifying TCR beta CDR3 sequences. RT-PCR with HTBI primers came first, then second-round multiplex PCR. MiXCR, applied by TCRdb to the multiplex PCR reads, yields one record per CDR3 protein. Among about 1.2 million distinct CDR3 sequences listed, roughly 35% were seen once. Sequenced material: peripheral blood or thyroid tissue (not recorded which). The receptor set was obtained from an adult man with Graves' hyperthyroidism.

This clonotype was detected ten times or more. The chain links TRBV5-6 to TRBJ2-6, with TRBD1 identical over 7 bases. The germline V gene has CDR1 SGHDT and CDR2 YYEEEE. There are 18 residues in the CDR3. V gave up 4 bases and J gave up 0 bases; unmatched junction bases: 10. CDR3: CASSETGQRISGANVLTF. CDR3 coding DNA: TGTGCCAGCAGCGAAACGGGACAGCGGATCTCTGGGGCCAACGTCCTGACTTTC.

The rearrangement joins TRBV25-1 to TRBJ1-2, with TRBD1 matching over 8 bases. Germline trimming cut 6 bases from V and 7 bases from J; bases unmatched to any gene: 10. Germline V CDR1 and CDR2: MGHDK, SYGVNS. The CDR3 sequence is 14 residues long. The CDR3, as DNA: TGTGCCAGCAGAGGACGAACAGGGGGAGGTGGCTACACCTTC. It translates to CASRGRTGGGGYTF.

This clonotype occurred many times. This chain links TRBV7-9 with TRBJ1-1; 7 bases line up with TRBD1. The CDR3 extends over 17 amino acids. CDR1 and CDR2 (germline): SEHNR, FQNEAQ (reference sequence). V lost 5 bases, J lost 1 base, and 13 bases stayed unmatched. The chain's CDR3 is CASSSGLLGQRNTEAFF. The DNA for the CDR3 is TGTGCCAGCAGCAGTGGGCTCTTGGGACAGCGGAACACTGAAGCTTTCTTT.

This clonotype was counted only a few times. This chain joins TRBV12-3 or TRBV12-4 and TRBJ2-2; D remains ambiguous. V was trimmed by 7 bases and J by 6 bases, leaving 15 bases between them. The CDR3 runs to 14 residues. The CDR3 spells CASNTPGSAGELFF. CDR3 nucleotide sequence: TGTGCCAGCAACACTCCCGGGTCCGCCGGGGAGCTGTTTTTT.

Here the CDR3 reads CASSLGLGAGQPQHF. CDR3 nucleotide sequence: TGTGCCAGCAGCTTAGGTTTAGGGGCGGGCCAGCCCCAGCATTTT. The chain joins TRBV7-9 to TRBJ1-5, with a weak D call TRBD1 (5 bases). This CDR3 is 15 amino acids long. Germline CDR1 is SEHNR and CDR2 is FQNEAQ (reference sequence). Trimming took 1 base from V and 7 from J, leaving 14 bases between them.

This clonotype was detected once. The J gene is TRBJ2-7, the V gene TRBV20-1; the match to TRBD1 covers 7 bases. Germline V CDR1 and CDR2: DFQATT, SNEGSKA (reference sequence). The CDR3 is 15 amino acids. V shed 4 bases and J 4 bases; nucleotides not matched to a gene: 13. DNA for the CDR3: TGCAGTGCTAATACTGTACAGGGGATCGGTTACGAGCAGTACTTC. This gives the protein CSANTVQGIGYEQYF.

This chain joins TRBV9 and TRBJ2-2; TRBD1 aligns across 12 bases. V shed 0 bases and J 4 bases; nucleotides not matched to a gene: 4. Germline-derived CDR1 and CDR2 are SGDLS and YYNGEE. The length of the CDR3 is 17 residues. CDR3 in amino acids: CASSVVGTGGPTGELFF. Here the CDR3 DNA reads TGTGCCAGCAGCGTAGTTGGGACAGGGGGCCCCACCGGGGAGCTGTTTTTT.

This clonotype has more than one count but fewer than ten. The chain is built from TRBV7-6 and TRBJ2-5, with D possibly being TRBD2 (7 bases). The CDR3 length is 16 residues. Germline V gene data show CDR1 as SGHVS and CDR2 as FNYEAQ. The germline V and J ends were trimmed by 7 bases and 2 bases, with 20 bases remaining between them. The CDR3 nucleotides read TGTGCCAGCAACCCTCCCCCGGGGGGCACGCAAGAGACCCAGTACTTC. This codes for CASNPPPGGTQETQYF.

The V and J genes are TRBV5-1 and TRBJ2-5; D might be TRBD1 (5 bases). CDR1 is SGHRS, CDR2 YFSETQ, per germline. V was cut by 2 bases and J by 2 bases, with 10 bases left in between. The CDR3 consists of 14 residues. This chain's CDR3 is CASSFGHPQETQYF. The CDR3 DNA reads TGCGCCAGCAGCTTCGGACACCCTCAAGAGACCCAGTACTTC.

V is TRBV10-3 and J is TRBJ2-7; TRBD2 agrees at 9 bases. The CDR3 is 19 residues long. In germline, CDR1 is ENHRY, CDR2 SYGVKD. V shed 4 bases and J 3 bases; nucleotides not matched to a gene: 19. CDR3 sequence reads: CAISGSLAGHGWGRYEQYF. The CDR3 DNA is TGTGCCATCAGTGGCTCCCTAGCGGGACATGGGTGGGGGCGCTACGAGCAGTACTTC.

This clonotype was counted at least ten times. The rearrangement uses TRBV12-3 or TRBV12-4 and TRBJ1-1; D perhaps matches TRBD1 (6 bases). This CDR3 comprises 15 residues. Trimming took 1 base from V and 2 from J, leaving 11 bases between them. The CDR3 DNA reads TGTGCCAGCAGTTTAGTCGCAGGGGCCAACACTGAAGCTTTCTTT. It encodes CASSLVAGANTEAFF.

The J gene is TRBJ2-7, the V gene TRBV12-3 or TRBV12-4, with D possibly TRBD1 on 6 matching bases. V lost 6 bases and J 6 bases, leaving 15 bases between the germline ends. The CDR3 has 13 amino acids. The CDR3 bases are TGTGCCAGCAGAACAACAGGGCAGGTCGAGCAGTACTTC. Its translation is CASRTTGQVEQYF.

The rearrangement joins TRBV12-3 or TRBV12-4 to TRBJ1-3; no reliable D call. V was trimmed by 6 bases and J by 11 bases, leaving 14 bases between them. This CDR3 comprises 12 residues. The CDR3 loop reads CASSLPERPIYF. CDR3 nucleotides: TGTGCCAGCAGCCTCCCCGAACGTCCCATATATTTT.

This clonotype was seen ten or more times. V is TRBV6-6 and J is TRBJ2-2; 7 bases agree with TRBD1. This CDR3 comprises 14 residues. V trimming: 5 bases; J trimming: 4 bases; junction bases outside the gene matches: 4. Germline assignment: CDR1 MNHNY and CDR2 SVGAGI (reference sequence). The CDR3 DNA reads TGTGCCAGCAGTCGAACAGGGGCCACCGGGGAGCTGTTTTTT. Its translation is CASSRTGATGELFF.

The chain couples TRBV4-3 to TRBJ2-7; the D is unclear. The V gene's germline CDR1 is LGHNA and CDR2 YSLEER. The CDR3 contains 14 residues. V was pared by 0 bases and J by 2 bases, with 8 bases between. This CDR3 reads CASSQEVQTYEQYF. In DNA form, the CDR3 reads TGCGCCAGCAGCCAAGAGGTACAGACCTACGAGCAGTACTTC.

V gene TRBV25-1 combines with J gene TRBJ2-7, with TRBD1 matching 11 bases. Germline assignment: CDR1 MGHDK and CDR2 SYGVNS. V was pared by 5 bases and J by 3 bases, with 12 bases of the junction left unmatched. The CDR3 is made up of 17 amino acids. The CDR3: CASSPLGVGTGGYEQYF. The CDR3 region has the DNA TGTGCCAGCAGTCCCCTGGGTGTCGGGACAGGGGGCTACGAGCAGTACTTC.

The chain links TRBV5-1 to TRBJ1-6; D might be TRBD1 (6 bases). CDR1 and CDR2 (germline): SGHRS, YFSETQ. The CDR3 length is 12 residues. Trimming pared 0 bases from V and 13 bases from J, leaving 8 bases between. The CDR3 region is CASSLAGEPLHF. The CDR3 nucleotides read TGCGCCAGCAGCTTGGCAGGGGAGCCCCTCCACTTT.

This chain joins TRBV9 and TRBJ1-1; D may be TRBD1 (5 bases). The CDR3 is made up of 14 amino acids. The V and J ends lost 0 bases and 4 bases respectively, with 10 bases between them. Germline CDR1 is SGDLS and CDR2 is YYNGEE. The CDR3 reads CASSVGVGGTEAFF. The CDR3 DNA sequence: TGTGCCAGCAGCGTAGGAGTTGGGGGCACTGAAGCTTTCTTT.

The chain recombines TRBV24-1 with TRBJ2-2; no definite D call. The CDR3 is made up of 16 amino acids. The ends were cut back, 0 bases at V and 8 bases at J, with 15 bases in the middle. Germline V gene sequence: CDR1 KGHDR, CDR2 SFDVKD. The CDR3 reads CATSDLDPQSKGELFF. The CDR3, as DNA: TGTGCCACCAGTGATTTGGACCCACAGTCGAAAGGGGAGCTGTTTTTT.

The V call is TRBV7-8, the J call TRBJ2-5, with TRBD2 matching 11 bases. This CDR3 is built from 15 residues. CDR1 is SGHVS and CDR2 is FQNEAQ in the germline V gene. V lost 7 bases, J lost 7 bases, and 11 bases stayed unmatched. CDR3 bases: TGTGCCAGCATCGAGGGGGGACTAGCGGATGTGACCCAGTACTTC. Its translation: CASIEGGLADVTQYF. Based on the CDR3 plus reference TRBV7-8 and TRBJ2-5, the full variable domain is GAGVSQSPRYKVAKRGQDVALRCDPISGHVSLFWYQQALGQGPEFLTYFQNEAQLDKSGLPSDRFFAERPEGSVSTLKIQRTQQEDSAVYLCASIEGGLADVTQYFGPGTRLLVL.

This clonotype was found many times. The J gene is TRBJ2-5, the V gene TRBV6-5; D is ambiguous. Germline CDR1 is MNHEY and CDR2 is SVGAGI. The V end was cut by 8 bases, the J end by 1 base, with 8 bases between. CDR3 length equals 12 residues. CDR3 protein: CASRQPQETQYF. The DNA of the CDR3 is TGTGCCAGCCGCCAGCCCCAAGAGACCCAGTACTTC.

Many counts were recorded for this clonotype. The rearrangement uses TRBV25-1 and TRBJ2-5; weak D call: TRBD1 (6 bases). Trimming pared 5 bases from V and 4 bases from J, leaving 11 bases between. This CDR3 is 13 amino acids long. From germline, CDR1 is MGHDK and CDR2 SYGVNS. Here the CDR3 reads CASSRQGSETQYF. Written as DNA, the CDR3 is TGTGCCAGCAGTCGTCAGGGGTCAGAGACCCAGTACTTC.

This clonotype has ten or more counts. V gene TRBV9 combines with J gene TRBJ1-1; D remains unclear. The V end lost 0 bases, the J end lost 1 base, and 4 bases lay between the germline ends. The length of the CDR3 is 13 residues. CDR1 and CDR2 from the germline V gene are SGDLS and YYNGEE. Here the CDR3 reads CASSVVANTEAFF. In DNA, the CDR3 is TGTGCCAGCAGCGTAGTTGCGAACACTGAAGCTTTCTTT.